The T cell receptor beta chain described here comes from a study of T cell repertoires in cytomegalovirus infection. Overall study context: Researchers turned to recently identified HLA-C-restricted CMV epitopes as well as well-studied HLA-B-restricted ones. Signatures in public TCR beta sequences pointed to both CMV infection and matching HLA type. Whole-study results and caveats: Ex vivo, HLA-C-restricted CMV-specific TCR beta clonotypes prevailed over the rest of the response. Adding up the frequency of public TCR beta families identified people who carried CMV plus the relevant HLA.

There are many counts of this clonotype. Its antigen is currently unknown. The CDR3 is 16 residues long. V lost 5 bases to trimming and J lost 0 bases, with 16 bases between them. Per germline, CDR1 SGHTA and CDR2 FQGNSA. Each CDR3 protein gets one entry after TCRdb re-called the reads with MiXCR. Among about 360,000 distinct CDR3 sequences listed, roughly 36% were seen once. This sequence was found in a human donor in good health (CMV status not recorded). Some clones in this sample may be carry-over from other donors' samples. This specimen consisted of cultured PBMCs, obtained from culture after CMV antigen stimulation. The chain recombines TRBV7-2 with TRBJ1-2; possible D gene TRBD1, 6 bases. CDR3 region: CASSPPQGHTNYGYTF. The CDR3, as DNA: TGTGCCAGCAGCCCGCCCCAGGGACACACTAACTATGGCTACACCTTC.